This T cell receptor beta chain was profiled in a study of blood T cell repertoires in COVID-19. As for the study in general: T cells, B-cell-depleted T cells, or PBMCs provided the cDNA or gDNA that served as material.

The V gene's germline CDR1 is MNHEY and CDR2 SMNVEV (reference sequence). The germline V and J ends were trimmed by 9 bases and 4 bases, with 7 bases remaining between them. The CDR3 is made up of 11 amino acids. Sequencing was performed with immunoSEQ multiplex PCR; in TCRdb, only in-frame clones are kept and a portion is missing. The table has more than 85,000 clones, more than 70% seen once. The specimen sequenced was peripheral blood. This receptor was taken from a woman aged 45-65 years with acute or convalescent COVID-19. This chain joins TRBV27 and TRBJ1-5; no reliable D call. CDR3 loop: CASLSNQPQHF. CDR3 in DNA: TGTGCCAGTTTGTCGAATCAGCCCCAGCATTTT.